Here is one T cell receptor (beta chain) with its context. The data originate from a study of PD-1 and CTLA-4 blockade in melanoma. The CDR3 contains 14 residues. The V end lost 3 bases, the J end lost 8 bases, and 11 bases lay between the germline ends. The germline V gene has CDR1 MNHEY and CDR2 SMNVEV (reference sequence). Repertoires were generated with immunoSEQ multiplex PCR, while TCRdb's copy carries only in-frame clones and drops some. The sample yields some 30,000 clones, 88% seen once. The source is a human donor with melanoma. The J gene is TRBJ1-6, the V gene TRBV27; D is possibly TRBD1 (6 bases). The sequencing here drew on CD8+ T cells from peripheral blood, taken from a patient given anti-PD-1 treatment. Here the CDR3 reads CASSLERGYSPLHF. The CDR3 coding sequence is TGTGCCAGCAGTTTGGAAAGGGGGTATTCACCCCTCCACTTT.